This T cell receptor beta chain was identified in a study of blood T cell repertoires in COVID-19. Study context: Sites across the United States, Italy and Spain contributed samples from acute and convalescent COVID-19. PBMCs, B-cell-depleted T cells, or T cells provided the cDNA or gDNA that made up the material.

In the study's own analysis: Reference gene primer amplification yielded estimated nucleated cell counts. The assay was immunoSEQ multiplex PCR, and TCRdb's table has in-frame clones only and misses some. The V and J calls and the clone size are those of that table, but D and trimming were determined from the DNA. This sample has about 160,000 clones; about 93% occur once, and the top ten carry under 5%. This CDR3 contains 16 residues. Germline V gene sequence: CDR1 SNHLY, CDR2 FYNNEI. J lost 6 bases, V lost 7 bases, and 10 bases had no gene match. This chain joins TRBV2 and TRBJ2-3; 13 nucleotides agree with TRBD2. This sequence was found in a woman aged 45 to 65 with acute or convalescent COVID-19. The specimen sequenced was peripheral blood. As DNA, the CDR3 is TGTGCCAGCAATTCACTAGCGGGAGGGCCAGCTGATACGCAGTATTTT. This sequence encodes CASNSLAGGPADTQYF.